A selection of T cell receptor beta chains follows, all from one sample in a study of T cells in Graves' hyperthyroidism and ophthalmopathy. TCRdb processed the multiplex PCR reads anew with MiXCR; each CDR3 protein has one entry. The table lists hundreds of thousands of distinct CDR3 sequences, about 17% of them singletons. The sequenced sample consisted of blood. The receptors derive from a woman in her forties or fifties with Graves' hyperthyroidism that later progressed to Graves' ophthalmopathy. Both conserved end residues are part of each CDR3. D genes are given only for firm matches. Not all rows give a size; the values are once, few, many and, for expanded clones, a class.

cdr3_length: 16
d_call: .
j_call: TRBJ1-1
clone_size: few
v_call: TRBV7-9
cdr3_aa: CASSLEWFEGGTEAFF
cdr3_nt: TGTGCCAGCAGCTTAGAGTGGTTTGAGGGGGGAACTGAAGCTTTCTTT

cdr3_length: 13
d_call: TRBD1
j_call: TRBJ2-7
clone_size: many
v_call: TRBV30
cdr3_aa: CAWSRDRGYEQYF
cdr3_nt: TGTGCCTGGAGTAGGGACAGGGGGTACGAGCAGTACTTC

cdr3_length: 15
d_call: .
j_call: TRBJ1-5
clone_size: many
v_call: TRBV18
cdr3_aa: CASSPPGLDNQPQHF
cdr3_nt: TGTGCCAGCTCACCACCAGGGCTTGACAATCAGCCCCAGCATTTT

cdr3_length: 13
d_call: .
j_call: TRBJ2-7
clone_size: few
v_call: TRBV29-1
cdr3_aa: CSVRQTPAYEQYF
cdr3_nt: TGCAGCGTCAGACAGACACCCGCCTACGAGCAGTACTTC

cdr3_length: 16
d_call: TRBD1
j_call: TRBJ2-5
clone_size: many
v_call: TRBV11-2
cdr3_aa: CASSLSGNRGRETQYF
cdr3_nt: TGTGCCAGCAGCCTGTCGGGTAACAGGGGTCGCGAGACCCAGTACTTC

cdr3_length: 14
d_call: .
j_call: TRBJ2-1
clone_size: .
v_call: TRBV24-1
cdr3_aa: CATSDPVLPGEQFF
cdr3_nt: TGTGCCACCAGTGATCCGGTCCTACCAGGGGAGCAGTTCTTC

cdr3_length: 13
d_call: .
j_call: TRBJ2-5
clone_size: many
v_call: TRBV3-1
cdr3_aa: CASSQLVGETQYF
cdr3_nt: TGTGCCAGCAGCCAACTGGTGGGAGAGACCCAGTACTTC

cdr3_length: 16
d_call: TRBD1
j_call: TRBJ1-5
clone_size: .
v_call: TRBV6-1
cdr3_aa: CASSDQTGVGNQPQHF
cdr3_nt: TGTGCCAGCAGTGATCAGACAGGGGTGGGCAATCAGCCCCAGCATTTT

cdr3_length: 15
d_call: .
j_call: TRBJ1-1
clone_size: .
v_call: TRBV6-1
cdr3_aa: CASSYSYGTNTEAFF
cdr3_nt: TGTGCCAGCAGTTACTCATACGGGACGAACACTGAAGCTTTCTTT

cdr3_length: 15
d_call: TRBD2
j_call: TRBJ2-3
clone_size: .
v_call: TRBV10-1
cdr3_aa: CASSRLADTTDTQYF
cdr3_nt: TGCGCCAGCAGTCGACTAGCGGATACCACAGATACGCAGTATTTT

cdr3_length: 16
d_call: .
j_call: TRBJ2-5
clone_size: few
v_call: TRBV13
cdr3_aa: CASSLGRGTPGETQYF
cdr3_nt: TGTGCCAGCAGCTTAGGCCGAGGGACACCGGGGGAGACCCAGTACTTC

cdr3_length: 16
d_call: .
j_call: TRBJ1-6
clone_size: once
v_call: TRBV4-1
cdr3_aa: CASSQDAAAANSPLHF
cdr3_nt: TGCGCCAGCAGCCAAGATGCAGCGGCCGCTAATTCACCCCTCCACTTT

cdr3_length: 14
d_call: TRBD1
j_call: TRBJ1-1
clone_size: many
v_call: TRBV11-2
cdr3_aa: CASSRTGVNTEAFF
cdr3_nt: TGTGCCAGCAGCCGGACAGGAGTGAACACTGAAGCTTTCTTT

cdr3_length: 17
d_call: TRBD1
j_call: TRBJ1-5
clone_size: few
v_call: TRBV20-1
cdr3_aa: CSATTGTGAGNYQPQHF
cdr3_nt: TGCAGTGCTACAACCGGGACAGGGGCTGGTAATTATCAGCCCCAGCATTTT

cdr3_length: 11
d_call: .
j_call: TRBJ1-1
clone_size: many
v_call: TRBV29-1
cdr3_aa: CSAVSGTEAFF
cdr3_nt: TGCAGCGCCGTGAGCGGTACTGAAGCTTTCTTT

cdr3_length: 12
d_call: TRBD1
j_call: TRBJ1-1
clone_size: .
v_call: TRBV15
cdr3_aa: CATGQAGAEAFF
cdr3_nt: TGTGCCACCGGACAGGCAGGGGCCGAAGCTTTCTTT

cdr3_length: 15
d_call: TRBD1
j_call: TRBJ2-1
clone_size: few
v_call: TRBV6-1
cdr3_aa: CASSGTGTAGLEQFF
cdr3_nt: TGTGCCAGCAGTGGGACCGGGACAGCCGGGTTGGAGCAGTTCTTC

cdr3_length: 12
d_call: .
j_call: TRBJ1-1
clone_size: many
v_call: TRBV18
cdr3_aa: CASAYLGTEAFF
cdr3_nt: TGTGCCAGCGCCTATTTAGGGACTGAAGCTTTCTTT

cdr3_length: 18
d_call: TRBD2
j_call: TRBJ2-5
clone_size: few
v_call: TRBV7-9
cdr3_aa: CASRLAGLIRNSQETQYF
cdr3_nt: TGTGCCAGCAGACTAGCGGGGCTCATACGAAATAGCCAAGAGACCCAGTACTTC

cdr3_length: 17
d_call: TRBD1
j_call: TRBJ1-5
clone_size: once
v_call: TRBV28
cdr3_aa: CASSLVNRGGSGGPQHF
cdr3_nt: TGTGCCAGCAGTTTGGTGAACAGGGGAGGCTCCGGGGGGCCCCAGCATTTT

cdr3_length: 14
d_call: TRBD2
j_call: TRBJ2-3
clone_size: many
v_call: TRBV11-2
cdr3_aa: CASSGTSGGYTQYF
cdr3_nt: TGTGCCAGCAGTGGGACTAGCGGGGGATATACGCAGTATTTT

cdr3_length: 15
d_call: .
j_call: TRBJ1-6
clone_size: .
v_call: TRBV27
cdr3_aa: CASSLTGIKNSPLHF
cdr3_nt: TGTGCCAGCAGTTTAACAGGGATTAAGAATTCACCCCTCCACTTT

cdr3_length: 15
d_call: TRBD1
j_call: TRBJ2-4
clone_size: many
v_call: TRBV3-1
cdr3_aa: CASSLRTGTKNIQYF
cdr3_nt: TGTGCCAGCAGCCTCCGGACAGGGACCAAAAACATTCAGTACTTC

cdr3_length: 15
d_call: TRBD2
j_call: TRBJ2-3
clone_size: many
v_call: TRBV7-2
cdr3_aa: CASSPLAGGADTQYF
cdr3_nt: TGTGCCAGCAGTCCACTAGCGGGCGGGGCAGATACGCAGTATTTT

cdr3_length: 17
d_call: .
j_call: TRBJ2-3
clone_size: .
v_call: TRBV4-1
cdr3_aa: CASSQSYRDPWADMQYF
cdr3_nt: TGCGCCAGCAGCCAATCTTACAGGGACCCCTGGGCAGATATGCAGTATTTT

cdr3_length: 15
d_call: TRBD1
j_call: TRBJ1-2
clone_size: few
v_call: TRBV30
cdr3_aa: CAWSTPGQGFYGYTF
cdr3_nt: TGTGCCTGGAGTACCCCGGGACAGGGATTCTATGGCTACACCTTC

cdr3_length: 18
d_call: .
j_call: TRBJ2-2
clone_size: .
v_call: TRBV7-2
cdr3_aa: CASSSYTLVRANTGELFF
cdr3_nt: TGTGCCAGCAGCTCCTATACGTTAGTGAGGGCGAACACCGGGGAGCTGTTTTTT

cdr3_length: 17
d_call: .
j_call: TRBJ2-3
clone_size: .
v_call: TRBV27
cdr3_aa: CASSSIPRNRITDTQYF
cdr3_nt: TGTGCCAGCAGTTCGATACCTCGGAATCGCATCACAGATACGCAGTATTTT

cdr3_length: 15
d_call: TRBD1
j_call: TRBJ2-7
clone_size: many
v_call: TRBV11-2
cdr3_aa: CASSLDGQGADEQYF
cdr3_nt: TGTGCCAGCAGCTTAGATGGGCAGGGGGCCGACGAGCAGTACTTC

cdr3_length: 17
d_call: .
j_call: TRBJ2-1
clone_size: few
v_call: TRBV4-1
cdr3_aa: CASSQPLGVSTYNEQFF
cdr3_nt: TGCGCCAGCAGCCAGCCACTAGGGGTCAGCACCTACAATGAGCAGTTCTTC

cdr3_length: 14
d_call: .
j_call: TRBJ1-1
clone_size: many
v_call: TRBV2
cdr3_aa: CASSEVQLNTEAFF
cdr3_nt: TGTGCCAGCAGTGAGGTCCAACTGAACACTGAAGCTTTCTTT

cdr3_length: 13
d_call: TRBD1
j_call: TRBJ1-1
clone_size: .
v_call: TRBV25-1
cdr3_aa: CASRRQGNTEAFF
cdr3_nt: TGTGCCAGCAGAAGACAGGGTAACACTGAAGCTTTCTTT

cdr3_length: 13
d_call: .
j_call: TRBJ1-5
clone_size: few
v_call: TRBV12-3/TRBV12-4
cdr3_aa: CASNGHDNQPQHF
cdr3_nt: TGTGCCAGCAATGGACACGACAATCAGCCCCAGCATTTT

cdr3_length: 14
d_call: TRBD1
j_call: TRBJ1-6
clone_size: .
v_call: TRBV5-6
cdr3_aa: CANSPQGAKAPLHF
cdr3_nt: TGTGCCAACAGCCCACAGGGGGCTAAAGCACCCCTCCACTTT

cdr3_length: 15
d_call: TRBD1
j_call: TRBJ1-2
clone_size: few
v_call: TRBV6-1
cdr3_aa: CASSDLGWDRGGYTF
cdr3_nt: TGTGCCAGCAGTGATTTGGGGTGGGACAGGGGAGGCTACACCTTC

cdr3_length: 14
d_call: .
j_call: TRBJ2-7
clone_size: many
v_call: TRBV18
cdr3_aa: CASSPGRQVYEQYF
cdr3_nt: TGTGCCAGCTCACCAGGGCGACAGGTCTACGAGCAGTACTTC

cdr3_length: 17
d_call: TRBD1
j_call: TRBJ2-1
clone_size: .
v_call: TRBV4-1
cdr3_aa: CASSQDSETGAANEQFF
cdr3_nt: TGCGCCAGCAGCCAAGATTCCGAGACAGGGGCCGCCAATGAGCAGTTCTTC

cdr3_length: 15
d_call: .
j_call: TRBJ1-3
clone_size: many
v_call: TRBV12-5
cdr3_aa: CASGSAPKAGNTIYF
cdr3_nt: TGTGCTAGTGGTTCGGCCCCCAAGGCTGGAAACACCATATATTTT

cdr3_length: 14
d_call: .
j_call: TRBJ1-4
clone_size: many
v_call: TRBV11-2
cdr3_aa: CASSPGHHNEKLFF
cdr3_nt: TGTGCCAGCAGCCCGGGACACCATAATGAAAAACTGTTTTTT

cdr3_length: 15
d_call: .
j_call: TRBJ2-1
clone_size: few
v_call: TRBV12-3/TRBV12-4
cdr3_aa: CASSLRVVTYNEQFF
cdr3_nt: TGTGCCAGCAGTTTACGGGTTGTCACCTACAATGAGCAGTTCTTC

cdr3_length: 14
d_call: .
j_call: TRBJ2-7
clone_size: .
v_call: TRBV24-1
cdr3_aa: CATSDLRAGGEQYF
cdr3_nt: TGTGCCACCAGTGATTTACGGGCAGGAGGCGAGCAGTACTTC

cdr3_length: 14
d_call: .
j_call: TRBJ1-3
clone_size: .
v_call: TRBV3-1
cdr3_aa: CASSQDSTGNTIYF
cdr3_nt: TGTGCCAGCAGCCAAGATTCCACCGGAAACACCATATATTTT

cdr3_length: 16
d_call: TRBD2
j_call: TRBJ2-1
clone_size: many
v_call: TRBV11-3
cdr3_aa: CASSLGSSGGRIEQFF
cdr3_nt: TGTGCCAGCAGCTTAGGATCTAGCGGGGGTCGTATTGAGCAGTTCTTC

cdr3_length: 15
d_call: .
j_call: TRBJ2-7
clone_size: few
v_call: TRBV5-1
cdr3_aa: CASSLATGPTYEQYF
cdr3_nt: TGCGCCAGCAGCTTGGCCACGGGTCCCACCTACGAGCAGTACTTC

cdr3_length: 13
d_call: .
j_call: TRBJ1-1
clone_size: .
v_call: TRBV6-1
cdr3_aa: CASRVRQNTEAFF
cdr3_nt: TGTGCCAGCAGGGTAAGACAGAACACTGAAGCTTTCTTT

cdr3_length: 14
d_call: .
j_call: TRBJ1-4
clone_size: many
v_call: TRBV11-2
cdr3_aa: CASHTLSGREKLFF
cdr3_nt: TGTGCCAGCCACACTCTGTCGGGGAGGGAAAAACTGTTTTTT

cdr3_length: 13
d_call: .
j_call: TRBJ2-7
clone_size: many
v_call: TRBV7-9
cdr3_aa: CASSPQDSYEQYF
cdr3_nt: TGTGCCAGCAGCCCACAGGACTCCTACGAGCAGTACTTC

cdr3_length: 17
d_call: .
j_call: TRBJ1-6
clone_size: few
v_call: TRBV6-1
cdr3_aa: CASSSPLEASYNSPLHF
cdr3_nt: TGTGCCAGCAGTTCCCCGTTGGAGGCCTCCTATAATTCACCCCTCCACTTT

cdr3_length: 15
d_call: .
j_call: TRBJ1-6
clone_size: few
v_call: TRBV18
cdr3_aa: CASSPPFGDSSPLHF
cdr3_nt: TGTGCCAGCTCACCACCGTTTGGGGATAGTTCACCCCTCCACTTT

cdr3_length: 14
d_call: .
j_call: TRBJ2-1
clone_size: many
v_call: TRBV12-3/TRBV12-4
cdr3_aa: CASSKGLSPNEQFF
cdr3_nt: TGTGCCAGCAGCAAGGGGCTCTCACCCAATGAGCAGTTCTTC

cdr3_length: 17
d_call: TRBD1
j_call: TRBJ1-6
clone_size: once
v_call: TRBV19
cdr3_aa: CASSFRDRGPYNSPLHF
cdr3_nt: TGTGCCAGTAGTTTCCGGGACAGGGGACCATATAATTCACCCCTCCACTTT

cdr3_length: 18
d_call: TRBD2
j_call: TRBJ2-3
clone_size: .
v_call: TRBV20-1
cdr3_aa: CSAREGERGGLQADTQYF
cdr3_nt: TGCAGTGCTAGAGAGGGGGAGCGGGGGGGCCTTCAGGCAGATACGCAGTATTTT

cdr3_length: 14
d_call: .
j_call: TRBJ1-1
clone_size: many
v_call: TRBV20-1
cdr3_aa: CSAILGQTNTEAFF
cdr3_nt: TGCAGTGCTATCCTCGGACAGACTAACACTGAAGCTTTCTTT

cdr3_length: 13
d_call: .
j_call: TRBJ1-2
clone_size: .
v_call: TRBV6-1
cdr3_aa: CASSKDEWMGYTF
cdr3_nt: TGTGCCAGCAGTAAAGACGAGTGGATGGGCTACACCTTC

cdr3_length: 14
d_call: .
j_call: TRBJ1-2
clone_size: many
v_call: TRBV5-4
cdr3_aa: CASSLVRQNYGYTF
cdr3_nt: TGTGCCAGCAGCTTGGTGCGACAGAACTATGGCTACACCTTC

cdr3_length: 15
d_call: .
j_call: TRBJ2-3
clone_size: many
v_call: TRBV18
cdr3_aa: CASSPGQGFPDTQYF
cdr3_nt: TGTGCCAGCTCACCGGGGCAGGGATTCCCAGATACGCAGTATTTT